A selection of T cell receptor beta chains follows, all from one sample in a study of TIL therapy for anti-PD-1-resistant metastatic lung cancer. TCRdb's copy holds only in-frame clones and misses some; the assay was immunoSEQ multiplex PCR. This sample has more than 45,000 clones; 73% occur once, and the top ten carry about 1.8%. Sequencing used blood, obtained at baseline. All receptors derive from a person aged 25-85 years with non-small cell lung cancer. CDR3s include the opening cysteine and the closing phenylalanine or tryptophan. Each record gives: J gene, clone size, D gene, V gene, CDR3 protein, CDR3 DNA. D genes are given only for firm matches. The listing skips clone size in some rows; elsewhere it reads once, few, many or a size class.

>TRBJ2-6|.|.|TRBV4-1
CASSQEGAHHPSGANVLTF
TGCGCCAGCAGCCAAGAGGGAGCCCACCACCCCTCTGGGGCCAACGTCCTGACTTTC
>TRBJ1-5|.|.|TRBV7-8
CASSLGVSPDSSNQPQHF
TGTGCCAGCAGCTTAGGGGTCTCCCCGGATAGCAGCAATCAGCCCCAGCATTTT
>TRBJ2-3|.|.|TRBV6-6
CATLRGDTQYF
TGTGCCACCCTTCGAGGGGATACGCAGTATTTT
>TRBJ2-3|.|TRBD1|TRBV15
CATRTGDTDTQYF
TGTGCCACCAGGACAGGGGATACAGATACGCAGTATTTT
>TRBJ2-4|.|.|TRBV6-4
CASSYDEGGIQYF
TGTGCCAGCAGTTACGACGAGGGCGGCATTCAGTACTTC
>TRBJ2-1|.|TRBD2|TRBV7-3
CASSLRLAAPWEEQFF
TGTGCCAGCAGCTTAAGGCTAGCGGCCCCTTGGGAAGAGCAGTTCTTC
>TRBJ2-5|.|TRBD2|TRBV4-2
CASSQDPSLAGEPETQYF
TGTGCCAGCAGCCAAGACCCCTCACTAGCGGGAGAGCCAGAGACCCAGTACTTC
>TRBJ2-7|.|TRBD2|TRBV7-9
CASSLAGKGLDEQYF
TGTGCCAGCAGCTTAGCCGGTAAGGGACTAGATGAGCAGTACTTC
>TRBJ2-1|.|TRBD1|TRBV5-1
CASSPQGNEQFF
TGCGCCAGCAGCCCACAGGGGAATGAGCAGTTCTTC
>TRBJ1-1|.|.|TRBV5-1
CASSVNEGEAFF
TGCGCCAGCAGCGTTAATGAGGGGGAAGCTTTCTTT
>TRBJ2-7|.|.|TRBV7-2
CASSLGGGLGQYF
TGTGCCAGCAGCTTAGGCGGGGGCCTGGGGCAGTACTTC
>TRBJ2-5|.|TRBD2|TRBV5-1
CASSWGLAGDQETQYF
TGCGCCAGCAGCTGGGGACTAGCGGGGGACCAAGAGACCCAGTACTTC
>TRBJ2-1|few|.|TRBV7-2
CASSFSPDSVKIKQFF
TGTGCCAGCAGCTTCTCTCCCGACAGCGTAAAAATCAAGCAGTTCTTC
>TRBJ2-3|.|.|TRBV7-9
CASSSSEADTQYF
TGTGCCAGCAGCTCCTCCGAGGCGGATACGCAGTATTTT
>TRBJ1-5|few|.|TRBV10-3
CAISEFRDQPQHF
TGTGCCATCAGTGAGTTTCGGGATCAGCCCCAGCATTTT
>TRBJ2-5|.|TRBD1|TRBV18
CASSPGQGSRETQYF
TGTGCCAGCTCACCCGGACAGGGTAGCCGAGAGACCCAGTACTTC
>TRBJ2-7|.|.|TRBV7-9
CASEIEVLGEQYF
TGTGCCAGCGAGATAGAGGTACTGGGGGAGCAGTACTTC
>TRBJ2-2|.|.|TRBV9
CASSVDQGTGELFF
TGTGCCAGCAGCGTAGACCAGGGGACCGGGGAGCTGTTTTTT
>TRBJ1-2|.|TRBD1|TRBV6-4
CASRQTGKENYGYTF
TGTGCCAGCAGACAGACAGGGAAGGAGAACTATGGCTACACCTTC
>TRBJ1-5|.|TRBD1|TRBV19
CASSIRGEAQHF
TGTGCCAGTAGTATCAGGGGGGAAGCCCAGCATTTT
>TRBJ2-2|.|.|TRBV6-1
CASSTGYSTGELFF
TGTGCCAGCAGTACAGGGTATAGCACCGGGGAGCTGTTTTTT
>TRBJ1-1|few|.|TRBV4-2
CASSHPERGEAFF
TGTGCCAGCAGCCATCCTGAGAGGGGGGAAGCTTTCTTT
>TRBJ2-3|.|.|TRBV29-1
CSGTRGNHADTQYF
TGCAGCGGTACTAGGGGCAATCACGCAGATACGCAGTATTTT
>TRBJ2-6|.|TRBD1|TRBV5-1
CASSYRAGGSGANVLTF
TGCGCCAGCAGCTACCGGGCAGGGGGCTCTGGGGCCAACGTCCTGACTTTC
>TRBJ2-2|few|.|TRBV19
CASSKGDRGTGELFF
TGTGCCAGTAGTAAAGGAGACAGAGGGACCGGGGAGCTGTTTTTT
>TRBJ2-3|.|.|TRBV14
CASSQGLGVWGTDTQYF
TGTGCCAGCAGCCAAGGATTAGGGGTATGGGGCACAGATACGCAGTATTTT
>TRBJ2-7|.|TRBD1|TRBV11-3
CASSSPRDRGDEQYF
TGTGCCAGCAGCTCCCCCAGGGACAGGGGCGACGAGCAGTACTTC
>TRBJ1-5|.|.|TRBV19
CASGRGLSTNQPQHF
TGTGCCAGTGGTAGAGGGTTGTCGACAAATCAGCCCCAGCATTTT
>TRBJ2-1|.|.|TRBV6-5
CASSIPPVGEQFF
TGTGCCAGCAGTATACCCCCTGTGGGTGAGCAGTTCTTC
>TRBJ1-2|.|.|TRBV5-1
CASSLDRGNHYGYTF
TGCGCCAGCAGCTTGGATCGGGGAAACCACTATGGCTACACCTTC
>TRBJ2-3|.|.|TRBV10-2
CASSLGSGTGETDTQYF
TGCGCCAGCAGTTTGGGGAGTGGAACGGGGGAGACAGATACGCAGTATTTT
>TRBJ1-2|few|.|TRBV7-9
CASSRQGSGGYTF
TGTGCCAGCAGTCGTCAGGGGAGTGGTGGCTACACCTTC
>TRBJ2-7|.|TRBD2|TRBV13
CASSLGVAGAYEQYF
TGTGCCAGCAGCTTAGGGGTAGCGGGAGCGTACGAGCAGTACTTC
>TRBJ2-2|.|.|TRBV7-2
CASSLGAGELFF
TGTGCCAGCAGCTTAGGGGCCGGGGAGCTGTTTTTT
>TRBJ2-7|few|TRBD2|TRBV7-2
CASSPSTSSGYEQYF
TGTGCCAGCAGCCCCTCGACTAGCAGCGGGTACGAGCAGTACTTC
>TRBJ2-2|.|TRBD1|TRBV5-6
CASSLRTGTGELFF
TGTGCCAGCAGCTTAAGGACAGGAACCGGGGAGCTGTTTTTT
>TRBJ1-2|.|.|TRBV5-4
CASRPFVNYGYTF
TGTGCCAGCAGGCCCTTCGTAAACTATGGCTACACCTTC
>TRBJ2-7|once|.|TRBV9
CASSVDHDYEQYF
TGTGCCAGCAGCGTAGACCACGATTACGAGCAGTACTTC
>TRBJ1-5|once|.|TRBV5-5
CASSFIGGPYSNQPQHF
TGTGCCAGCAGCTTCATTGGTGGGCCTTATAGCAATCAGCCCCAGCATTTT
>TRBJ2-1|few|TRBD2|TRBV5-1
CASSLGGTSVDNEQFF
TGCGCCAGCAGCTTGGGTGGGACTAGCGTGGACAATGAGCAGTTCTTC
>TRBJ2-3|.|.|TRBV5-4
CASSLEYNTQYF
TGTGCCAGCAGCTTAGAGTACAATACGCAGTATTTT
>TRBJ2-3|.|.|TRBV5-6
CASSLGVSSSTDTQYF
TGTGCCAGCAGCTTGGGTGTTAGCAGTTCCACAGATACGCAGTATTTT
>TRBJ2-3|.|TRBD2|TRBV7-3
CASSDPGLADTQYF
TGTGCCAGCAGCGACCCGGGACTAGCGGATACGCAGTATTTT
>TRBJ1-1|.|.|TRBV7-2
CASSLSGGNTEAFF
TGTGCCAGCAGCCTTAGTGGGGGGAACACTGAAGCTTTCTTT
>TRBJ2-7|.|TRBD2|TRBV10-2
CASSELAGGLYEQYF
TGCGCCAGCAGTGAACTAGCGGGGGGACTTTACGAGCAGTACTTC
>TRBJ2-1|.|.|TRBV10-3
CAIRLEAYNEQFF
TGTGCCATCAGACTAGAAGCCTACAATGAGCAGTTCTTC
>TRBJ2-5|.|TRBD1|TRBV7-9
CASSFLRDRGVPQYF
TGTGCCAGCAGCTTTCTCCGGGACAGGGGAGTCCCCCAGTACTTC
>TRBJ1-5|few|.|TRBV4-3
CASSQDWVNQPQHF
TGCGCCAGCAGCCAAGACTGGGTCAATCAGCCCCAGCATTTT
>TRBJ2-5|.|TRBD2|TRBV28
CASSLAGGGETQYF
TGTGCCAGCAGTCTTGCCGGGGGGGGAGAGACCCAGTACTTC
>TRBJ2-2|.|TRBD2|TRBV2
CASSVGTSRVGELFF
TGTGCCAGCAGTGTCGGGACTAGCAGAGTCGGGGAGCTGTTTTTT
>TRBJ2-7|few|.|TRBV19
CASSITAYPYEQYF
TGTGCCAGTAGTATTACAGCATATCCCTACGAGCAGTACTTC
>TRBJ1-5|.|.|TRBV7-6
CASSLAGGYSNQPQHF
TGTGCCAGCAGCTTAGCAGGCGGCTATAGCAATCAGCCCCAGCATTTT
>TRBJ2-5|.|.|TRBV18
CASSPGLRVETQYF
TGTGCCAGCTCACCGGGTTTGAGGGTGGAGACCCAGTACTTC
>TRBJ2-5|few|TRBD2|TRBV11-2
CASSLSVSGRAPETQYF
TGTGCCAGCAGCTTGTCTGTTAGCGGGAGGGCCCCAGAGACCCAGTACTTC
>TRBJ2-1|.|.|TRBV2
CASSEGELYNEQFF
TGTGCCAGCAGTGAGGGAGAACTCTACAATGAGCAGTTCTTC
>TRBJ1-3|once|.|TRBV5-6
CASSMTVFVSGNTIYF
TGTGCCAGCAGCATGACTGTCTTCGTCTCTGGAAACACCATATATTTT
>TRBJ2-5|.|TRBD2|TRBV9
CASSPPGLWETQYF
TGTGCCAGCAGCCCCCCGGGACTATGGGAGACCCAGTACTTC